This T cell receptor beta chain is from a study of somatic mutations in cytotoxic T cells in rheumatoid arthritis. Repertoires were generated with immunoSEQ multiplex PCR, while TCRdb's copy carries only in-frame clones and drops some. This table holds under 20,000 clones, around 84% found once. Positive selection using magnetic beads isolated the CD4+ and CD8+ cells (purity was checked by flow cytometry). Study observations and caveats: In about an eighth of the 65 patients, the largest CD8+ clone exceeded 20% of CD8+ cells.

In its sample, this clone was seen once. No antigen is known for it. This CDR3 spans 15 amino acids. CDR1 SGHTA and CDR2 FQGNSA come from the germline V gene. Unmatched junction bases numbered 3, after V lost 2 bases and J lost 7 bases. The sample taken for sequencing was CD8+ T cells sorted from blood. This sequence originates from a woman aged 40-49 years with rheumatoid arthritis. The V and J genes are TRBV7-2 and TRBJ1-4; the match to TRBD1 covers 11 bases. CDR3 DNA: TGTGCCAGCAGCTTATGGGGACAGGGGGGTGAAAAACTGTTTTTT. Protein sequence: CASSLWGQGGEKLFF. Full variable domain (missing parts from reference TRBV7-2 and TRBJ1-4): GAGVSQSPSNKVTEKGKDVELRCDPISGHTALYWYRQSLGQGLEFLIYFQGNSAPDKSGLPSDRFSAERTGGSVSTLTIQRTQQEDSAVYLCASSLWGQGGEKLFFGSGTQLSVL.